A single TCR beta chain is shown here with its context. Its antigen remains unidentified. This specimen comes from a study of shared clonotypes between healthy human individuals. From CD4+ cells came CD45RA+ naive and CD45RA-negative memory subsets. Germline lookup yields CDR1 LGHNA and CDR2 YSLEER. The CDR3 is 13 amino acids. V dropped 4 bases and J dropped 5 bases, with 11 bases sitting between them. The table came from immunoSEQ multiplex PCR; TCRdb's copy has only in-frame clones and leaves some out. This table has 2.3 million or so clones, approximately 95% appearing once. Study-wide results and limits: Non-shared clonotypes were found to have lower generation probabilities than the clonotypes that were shared by all four of the sorted-subset donors. The study's rarefaction showed incomplete sorted-subset sequencing despite large depth.

The source is a man younger than 30 in good health. Some clones in this sample may be carry-over from other donors' samples. The sequenced sample consisted of naive CD4+ T cells from PBMCs. Stated subset: CD45RA+ positively selected. This chain uses TRBV4-3 with TRBJ1-2, with a weak D call TRBD1 (5 bases). The CDR3 DNA follows: TGCGCCAGCAGCCCAACTGACAGTTATGGCTACACCTTC. This sequence encodes CASSPTDSYGYTF.